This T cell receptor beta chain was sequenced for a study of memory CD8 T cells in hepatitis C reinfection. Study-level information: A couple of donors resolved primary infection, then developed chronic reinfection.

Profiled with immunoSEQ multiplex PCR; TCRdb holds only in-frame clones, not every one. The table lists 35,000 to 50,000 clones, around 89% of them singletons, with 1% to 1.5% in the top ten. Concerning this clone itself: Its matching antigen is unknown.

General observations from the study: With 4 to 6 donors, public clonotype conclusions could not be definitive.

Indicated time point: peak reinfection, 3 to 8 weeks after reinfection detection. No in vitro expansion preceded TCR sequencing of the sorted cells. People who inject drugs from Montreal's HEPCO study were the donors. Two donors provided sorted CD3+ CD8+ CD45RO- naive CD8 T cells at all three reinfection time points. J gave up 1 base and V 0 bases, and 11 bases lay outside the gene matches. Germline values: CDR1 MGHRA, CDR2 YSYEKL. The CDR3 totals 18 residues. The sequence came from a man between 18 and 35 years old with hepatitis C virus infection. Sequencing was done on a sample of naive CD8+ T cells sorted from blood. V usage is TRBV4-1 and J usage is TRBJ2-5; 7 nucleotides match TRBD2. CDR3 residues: CASSQDRVERGSQETQYF. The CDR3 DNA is TGCGCCAGCAGCCAAGACAGGGTTGAGCGGGGCTCCCAAGAGACCCAGTACTTC.